What follows are 2 T cell receptor beta chains derived from one specimen sequenced in a study of tumor-infiltrating lymphocytes in primary liver carcinoma. The investigators made TCR beta cDNA from approximately 0.5 ug total RNA, using a constant-region primer. Libraries for TCR beta were built through three nested multiplex PCR rounds, which together made up a slightly modified ARM-PCR procedure. Use of TRBV1-TRBV30 forward primers with a C-beta reverse primer characterized the first two PCR rounds, which lasted roughly 9 cycles each. Each CDR3 protein gets one entry after TCRdb re-called the multiplex PCR reads with MiXCR. Among around 29,000 distinct CDR3 sequences listed, 76% were seen once. Total RNA and DNA came together from roughly 20-30 mg of bulk tissue without cell sorting. Sequenced material: liver tumor tissue from sampling region 5. Subset here: tumor region T5, tumor centre. These receptors were obtained from a man aged 35 to 55 with primary liver carcinoma and hepatitis B virus infection.

The J gene is TRBJ2-6, the V gene TRBV7-9, with 9 bases that match TRBD1. The germline V gene encodes CDR1 SEHNR and CDR2 FQNEAQ (reference sequence). The J segment lost 2 bases and the V segment lost 6 bases, leaving 11 bases of the junction unmatched. The CDR3 is 18 amino acids. CDR3 residues: CASSGRDRDSPGANVLTF. DNA for the CDR3: TGTGCCAGCAGTGGCCGGGACAGGGACAGCCCTGGGGCCAACGTCCTGACTTTC. Together with reference TRBV7-9 and TRBJ2-6, the CDR3 gives the full variable domain: DTGVSQNPRHKITKRGQNVTFRCDPISEHNRLYWYRQTLGQGPEFLTYFQNEAQLEKSRLLSDRFSAERPKGSFSTLEIQRTEQGDSAMYLCASSGRDRDSPGANVLTFGAGSRLTVL.

Concerning this clonotype itself: A read error may account for a junction end that differs from germline. The gene calls are TRBV11-2 and TRBJ2-7; 10 nucleotides agree with TRBD1. The CDR3 consists of 16 residues. The germline CDR1 and CDR2 sequences are SGHAT and FQNNGV. CDR3 DNA sequence: TGTGCCAGCAGCTGGGACAGGGGCCTCCAAAACTACGAGCTGTATTTC. Translating gives CASSWDRGLQNYELYF.